The source of this T cell receptor beta chain is a study of CD8 T cells in ankylosing spondylitis. Whole-study findings and limits: For ankylosing spondylitis blood, a TCR beta motif of about 8 highly homologous variants appeared characteristic.

Quantitative 5'-RACE with molecular barcodes produced the TCR beta libraries. TCRdb used MiXCR to reprocess the 5' RACE reads, holding one entry per CDR3 protein. The sample holds roughly 700,000 distinct CDR3 sequences, around 19% seen once. In its sample, this clonotype was seen many times. Its antigen remains unknown. The V end was cut by 4 bases, the J end by 2 bases, with 5 bases between. The CDR3 is made up of 11 amino acids. CDR1 and CDR2 from the germline V gene are SQVTM and ANQGSEA. The origin of this receptor is a male donor with ankylosing spondylitis. The J gene is TRBJ1-1, the V gene TRBV29-1; no clear D gene. Sequencing used blood, either unsorted or a sorted T cell fraction (not recorded which). The CDR3 here is CSVGQNTEAFF. CDR3 DNA: TGCAGCGTTGGACAAAACACTGAAGCTTTCTTT.